Sequencing of this T cell receptor beta chain was carried out in a study of blood T cell repertoires in COVID-19. Assignment of participants to cohorts was predicated upon participant-reported clinical history. TCRdb keeps only in-frame clones here, not all; method: immunoSEQ multiplex PCR. The top ten clones hold about 7.2% of a sample with over 150,000 clones, roughly four fifths of them seen once. Sequenced: PBMCs or T cells enriched from blood (not recorded which). The receptor was derived from a man aged 45-65 years who had recovered from COVID-19.

The CDR3 loop is CASSVTKGEGQDTQYF. As DNA, the CDR3 is TGTGCCAGCAGTGTCACAAAGGGGGAGGGGCAAGATACGCAGTATTTT. The chain recombines TRBV6-1 with TRBJ2-3, with a tentative D call TRBD2 (7 bases). The CDR3 is made up of 16 amino acids. The ends were cut back, 4 bases at V and 5 bases at J, with 19 bases in the middle. Germline lookup yields CDR1 MNHNS and CDR2 SASEGT.